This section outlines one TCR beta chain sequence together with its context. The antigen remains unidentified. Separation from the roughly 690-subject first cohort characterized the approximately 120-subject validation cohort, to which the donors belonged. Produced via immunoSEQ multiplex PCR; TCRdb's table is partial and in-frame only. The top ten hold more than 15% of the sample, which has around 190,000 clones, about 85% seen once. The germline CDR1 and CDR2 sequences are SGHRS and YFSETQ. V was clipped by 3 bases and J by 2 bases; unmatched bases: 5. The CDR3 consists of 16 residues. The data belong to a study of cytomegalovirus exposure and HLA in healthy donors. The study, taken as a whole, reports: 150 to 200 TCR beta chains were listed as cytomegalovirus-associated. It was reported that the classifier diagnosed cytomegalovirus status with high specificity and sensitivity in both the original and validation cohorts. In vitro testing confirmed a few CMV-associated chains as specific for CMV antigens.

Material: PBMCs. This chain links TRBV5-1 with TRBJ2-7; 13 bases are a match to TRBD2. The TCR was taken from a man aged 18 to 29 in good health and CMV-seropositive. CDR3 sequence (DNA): TGCGCCAGCAGCTCCGGGACTAGCGGGGTTACCTACGAGCAGTACTTC. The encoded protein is CASSSGTSGVTYEQYF.